The sequence of this T cell receptor (beta chain) was determined in a study of shared clonotypes between healthy human individuals (dated by TCRdb to between 2020 and 2021). About the investigation overall: The cohort comprised two women and a few men aged 18 to 49 years. For each donor, three plates each were used for CD4 naive and CD4 memory, two plates were used for CD8 naive, and one plate was used for CD8 memory. To estimate repertoire size and how much clonotypes are shared between individuals, the study performed deep sequencing of blood TCR repertoires from a few healthy adults. Libraries were prepared and TCR repertoires were sequenced by different laboratories using diverse techniques, in order to increase sequencing depth and limit assay-specific biases. Leukapheresis yielded between about 0.94 and 8.9 billion PBMCs per donor.

In this sample, this clone turned up many times. This receptor's antigen is unknown. No qualities accompany the bases; no much larger clone lies one base away. From the cysteine through the phenylalanine, the CDR3 covers 14 amino acids. Only the CDR3 portion is preserved as DNA: 42 bases, with reading frame beginning at the first base. Between the V and J ends, shortened by 0 bases and 2 bases respectively, the junction contains 5 bases. Reading the germline V gene gives CDR1 KGHSH and CDR2 LQKENI. Using the deep immunoSEQ assay, multiplex PCR amplified TCR CDR3 regions from genomic DNA. Extracted genomic DNA from each cell subset was distributed evenly across all wells of several immunoSEQ 96-well plates, and each plate was treated as a replicate. For sorted subsets, roughly 190 ng of genomic DNA, equivalent to around 31,000 T cell genomes, went into each replicate PCR. Purified libraries were quantified with a Qubit 3.0 fluorometer, sized on a Bioanalyzer 2100, and re-quantified with the KAPA Library Quantification kit. Every immunoSEQ 96-well plate was sequenced on a separate single-read 150-cycle Illumina NextSeq 550 flow cell. Turning to the authors' computational methods: Because the immunoSEQ output held only junctional sequences and lacked quality scores, the filtering could not match the filtering applied to full-length reads. Sequences were annotated with PyIR, a Python wrapper for IgBLAST v1.9, and V/J genes and CDR3 were assigned using IMGT germline references. Reads with weak V/J assignments (E-value above 1e-6), missing CDR3, stop codons, out-of-frame junctions, or ambiguous translated residues were removed. V3J clonotypes were defined as sequences sharing the same inferred V gene, J gene, and CDR3 amino acid sequence. To compute the percentage overlap between repertoires, the number of shared unique clonotypes was divided by the size of the smaller repertoire. Richness of each repertoire was evaluated using RTK rarefaction, the Chao1 estimator, and Recon v2.1 estimates of unobserved clonotypes. Generation probabilities were computed with OLGA for all TCRbeta clonotypes obtained by the gDNA method from several donors. Here the immuneACCESS table is served through TCRdb, limited to in-frame sequences with V and J called. Missing clones are a known gap in these copies; in checked studies unresolved V genes cover under half, and the rest lacks a known reason. V and J calls and clone size are copied from that table; D and trimming were computed from the DNA. This sample gives around 1,000,000 clones in total; approximately 80% of them show up just once. Roughly 0.83% of the sample belongs to the ten largest clones.

What the work shows at the level of the full study, not this receptor alone: Naive subsets generally had larger estimated clonotype richness than memory subsets did. Only blood was sampled, and tissue TCR repertoires likely differ from those in blood. Pairwise subsampling led to the expectation that sequencing depth would affect the degree of clonotype sharing among donors. Compared with non-shared clonotypes, the clonotypes found in all four sorted-subset donors had higher generation probabilities. Across several donors, approximately 5% of naive CD4, roughly 3.5% of naive CD8, 2% to 2.5% of memory CD4, and roughly 0.41% of memory CD8 clonotypes were shared. The genetic and exposure-history diversity represented was limited by the small number of donors. Incomplete sequencing was indicated by rarefaction of sorted-subset datasets, despite the large sequencing depth.

Healthy HIV-negative adults with no recently reported acute infections or vaccinations were included as donors. All donors were Caucasian adults living in Nashville, Tennessee, USA. CD4+ T cells were enriched by magnetic negative selection, after which naive cells were positively selected on CD45RA and the negative fraction was taken as the memory subset. Blood was collected by leukapheresis, and PBMCs were isolated by Ficoll-Histopaque density gradient centrifugation and then cryopreserved in liquid nitrogen vapor phase. Analytical flow cytometry was used to check the purity and quantity of every magnetically sorted T cell population. Genomic DNA was isolated from each sorted fraction and quantified by UV absorbance on a Nanodrop 2000c.

The TCR sequence derives from a man aged 18-30 years in good health. Some clones in this sample may be carry-over from other donors' samples. The V and J segments used are TRBV18 and TRBJ2-4; the D gene assignment is ambiguous. Sequencing input: memory CD4+ T cells from PBMCs. The intended sense of this specimen's cell subset or site label: CD45RA-negative fraction. The CDR3 protein: CASSPPRSKNIQYF. The bases are TGTGCCAGCTCACCACCGCGGTCCAAAAACATTCAGTACTTC.